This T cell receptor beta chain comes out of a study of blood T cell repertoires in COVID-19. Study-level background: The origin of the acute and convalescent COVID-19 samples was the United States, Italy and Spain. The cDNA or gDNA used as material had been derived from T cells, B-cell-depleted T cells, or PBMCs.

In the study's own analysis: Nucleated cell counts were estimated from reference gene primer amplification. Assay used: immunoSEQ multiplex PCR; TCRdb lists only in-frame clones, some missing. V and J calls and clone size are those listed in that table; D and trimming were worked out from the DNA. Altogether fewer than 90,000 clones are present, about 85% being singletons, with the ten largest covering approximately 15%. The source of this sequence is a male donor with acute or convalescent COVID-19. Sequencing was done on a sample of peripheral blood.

CDR3 amino acids: CASTPSGRNEQYF. CDR3 DNA: TGTGCCAGTACACCTAGCGGGCGAAACGAGCAGTACTTC. The chain couples TRBV5-4 to TRBJ2-7; 8 bases map to TRBD2. The CDR3 totals 13 residues. V was pared by 8 bases and J by 5 bases, with 9 bases of the junction left unmatched. Germline V gene lookup returns CDR1 SGHNT and CDR2 YYREEE (reference sequence).